The 15 T cell receptor beta chains below come from one sample, sequenced in a study of T cells after yellow fever vaccination. One entry per CDR3 protein, called by TCRdb with MiXCR from the 5' RACE reads. This sample has about 580,000 distinct CDR3 sequences, with roughly a sixth found just once. This material consisted of PBMCs, taken more than 4 days after the first yellow fever vaccination. Receptors originate from a young man who received the YFV17D yellow fever vaccine.

The genes are TRBV7-2 and TRBJ2-3; 9 positions match TRBD2. Germline values: CDR1 SGHTA, CDR2 FQGNSA. The CDR3 runs 16 residues. V gave up 4 bases and J gave up 1 base; unmatched junction bases: 6. The CDR3 loop reads CASSSYAGGGTDTQYF. The CDR3 bases are TGTGCCAGCAGCTCTTACGCGGGGGGGGGCACAGATACGCAGTATTTT. The entire variable domain, with the rest obtained from reference TRBV7-2 and TRBJ2-3, is as follows: GAGVSQSPSNKVTEKGKDVELRCDPISGHTALYWYRQSLGQGLEFLIYFQGNSAPDKSGLPSDRFSAERTGGSVSTLTIQRTQQEDSAVYLCASSSYAGGGTDTQYFGPGTRLTVL.

The V call is TRBV7-2, the J call TRBJ2-5; no definite D call. In germline, CDR1 is SGHTA, CDR2 FQGNSA. The CDR3 contains 13 residues. Trimming stripped 3 bases from V and 6 bases from J, with 11 bases between. The CDR3 DNA is TGTGCCAGCAGCTTGGGTATAGGGAAGACCCAGTACTTC. Translation gives CASSLGIGKTQYF.

This clonotype came up a few times. The V and J genes are TRBV7-9 and TRBJ2-1; 8 bases align to TRBD1. The CDR3 is 15 residues long. Germline V gene lookup returns CDR1 SEHNR and CDR2 FQNEAQ (reference sequence). The V segment lost 8 bases and the J segment 4 bases; nucleotides outside the gene matches: 10. The CDR3 nucleotides read TGTGCCAGCGTCAGGGGGCGTGGAAGGTACAATGAGCAGTTCTTC. The encoded protein is CASVRGRGRYNEQFF.

This clonotype turned up a few times. V usage is TRBV18 and J usage is TRBJ2-3, with TRBD1 matching over 7 bases. CDR3 size: 15 residues. Germline CDR1 and CDR2: KGHSH and LQKENI. V gave up 4 bases and J gave up 3 bases; unmatched junction bases: 7. CDR3 sequence reads: CASSRDRVKTDTQYF. In nucleotides, the CDR3 is TGTGCCAGCTCACGCGACAGGGTGAAAACAGATACGCAGTATTTT.

The chain joins TRBV4-1 to TRBJ2-5, with 9 nucleotides matching TRBD2. The CDR3 totals 18 residues. In germline, CDR1 is MGHRA, CDR2 YSYEKL. Trimming cost V 0 bases and J 1 base; bases outside gene matches: 9. In DNA, the CDR3 is TGCGCCAGCAGCCAAGAAGGAGCGAGCGGGGGGCCCCAAGAGACCCAGTACTTC. It specifies CASSQEGASGGPQETQYF.

There are a few counts of this clonotype. J is TRBJ2-5 and V is TRBV5-6; 14 positions agree with TRBD2. Trimming cost V 4 bases and J 5 bases; bases outside gene matches: 7. The germline gives CDR1 SGHDT, CDR2 YYEEEE. There are 16 residues in the CDR3. CDR3 DNA: TGTGCCAGCAGCGGAGGGACTAGCGGGGGAAGGGAGACCCAGTACTTC. Its protein product is CASSGGTSGGRETQYF.

The table lists this clonotype with many counts. This rearrangement joins TRBV7-2 to TRBJ1-1; D gene uncertain. The CDR3 has 13 residues. V was clipped by 3 bases and J by 4 bases, with 9 bases between them. The germline gives CDR1 SGHTA, CDR2 FQGNSA. The CDR3 loop reads CASSFGVSTEAFF. CDR3 sequence (DNA): TGTGCCAGCAGCTTTGGGGTGAGCACTGAAGCTTTCTTT.

V usage is TRBV19 and J usage is TRBJ1-2; D unresolved. The V gene's germline CDR1 is LNHDA and CDR2 SQIVND (reference sequence). The germline V and J ends were trimmed by 6 bases and 5 bases, with 16 bases remaining between them. This CDR3 is built from 14 residues. This CDR3 reads CASRMSNYIYGYTF. The CDR3 DNA follows: TGTGCCAGTAGGATGAGTAATTACATATATGGCTACACCTTC.

This clonotype occurred once. V and J are TRBV20-1 and TRBJ2-7; 8 bases match TRBD2. Germline-derived CDR1 and CDR2 are DFQATT and SNEGSKA (reference sequence). The length of the CDR3 is 16 residues. The J segment lost 3 bases and the V segment lost 0 bases, leaving 10 bases of the junction unmatched. CDR3 amino acids: CSARDTVRGGIYEQYV. The CDR3, as DNA: TGCAGTGCTAGAGATACGGTCCGCGGGGGGATCTACGAGCAGTACGTC.

The V gene is TRBV5-1, the J gene TRBJ1-2; 7 nucleotides align to TRBD1. V lost 4 bases and J lost 3; bases outside the gene matches: 6. Germline V lookup: CDR1 SGHRS, CDR2 YFSETQ. The CDR3 is made up of 14 amino acids. The CDR3 is CASSVAGTDYGYTF. CDR3 nucleotide sequence: TGCGCCAGCAGCGTAGCAGGGACAGACTATGGCTACACCTTC.

This clonotype occurred a few times. The chain carries TRBV24-1 and TRBJ2-1; TRBD2 aligns across 11 bases. CDR1 and CDR2 from the germline V gene are KGHDR and SFDVKD. After removal of 6 bases from V and 7 bases from J, the junction contained 1 base not matched to a gene. CDR3 size: 13 residues. CDR3 coding DNA: TGTGCCACCAGTCCTAGCGGGGGGAATGAGCAGTTCTTC. The encoded protein is CATSPSGGNEQFF.

There are a few counts of this clonotype. The V call is TRBV20-1, the J call TRBJ2-3, with TRBD2 matching over 13 bases. The germline V gene has CDR1 DFQATT and CDR2 SNEGSKA (reference sequence). The CDR3 runs to 12 residues. CDR3 bases: TGCGGGAGGACTAGCGGGGGAGATACGCAGTATTTT. It translates to CGRTSGGDTQYF.

The chain carries TRBV7-9 and TRBJ2-1; tentatively, D is TRBD2 (6 bases). Germline CDR1 SEHNR, CDR2 FQNEAQ (reference sequence). There are 12 residues in the CDR3. V lost 6 bases, J lost 15 bases, and 18 bases lay in between. This chain's CDR3 is CASSRTGLPAFF. For the CDR3, the DNA is TGTGCCAGCAGTCGAACGGGACTTCCAGCGTTCTTC.

This clonotype has more than one count but fewer than ten. The rearrangement links TRBV5-1 to TRBJ2-7, with TRBD2 identical over 10 bases. This CDR3 has 14 amino acids. The V segment lost 2 bases and the J segment 4 bases; nucleotides outside the gene matches: 3. Germline CDR1 is SGHRS and CDR2 is YFSETQ. This CDR3 is CASSFTSGVYEQYF. In nucleotides, the CDR3 is TGCGCCAGCAGCTTTACTAGCGGGGTATACGAGCAGTACTTC. Full variable domain (missing parts from reference TRBV5-1 and TRBJ2-7): KAGVTQTPRYLIKTRGQQVTLSCSPISGHRSVSWYQQTPGQGLQFLFEYFSETQRNKGNFPGRFSGRQFSNSRSEMNVSTLELGDSALYLCASSFTSGVYEQYFGPGTRLTVT.

This clonotype was recorded a few times. The chain joins TRBV20-1 to TRBJ1-4; D not certain. CDR1 and CDR2 from the germline V gene are DFQATT and SNEGSKA (reference sequence). The CDR3 is 15 residues long. Trimming took 3 bases from V and 0 from J, leaving 11 bases between them. CDR3 bases: TGCAGTGCTAGCGAGACACTCGCAACTAATGAAAAACTGTTTTTT. Translated: CSASETLATNEKLFF.